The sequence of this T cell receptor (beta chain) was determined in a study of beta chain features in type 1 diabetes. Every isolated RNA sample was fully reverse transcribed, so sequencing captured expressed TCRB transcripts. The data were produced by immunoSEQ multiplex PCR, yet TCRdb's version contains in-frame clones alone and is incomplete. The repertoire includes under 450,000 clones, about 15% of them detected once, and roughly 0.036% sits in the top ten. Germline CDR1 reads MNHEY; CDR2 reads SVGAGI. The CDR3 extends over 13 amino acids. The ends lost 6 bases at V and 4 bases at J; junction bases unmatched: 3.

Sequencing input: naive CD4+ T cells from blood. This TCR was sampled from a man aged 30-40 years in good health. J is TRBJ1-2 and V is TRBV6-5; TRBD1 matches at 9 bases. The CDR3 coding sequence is TGTGCCAGCAGATCGGGACAGGGCTATGGCTACACCTTC. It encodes CASRSGQGYGYTF.